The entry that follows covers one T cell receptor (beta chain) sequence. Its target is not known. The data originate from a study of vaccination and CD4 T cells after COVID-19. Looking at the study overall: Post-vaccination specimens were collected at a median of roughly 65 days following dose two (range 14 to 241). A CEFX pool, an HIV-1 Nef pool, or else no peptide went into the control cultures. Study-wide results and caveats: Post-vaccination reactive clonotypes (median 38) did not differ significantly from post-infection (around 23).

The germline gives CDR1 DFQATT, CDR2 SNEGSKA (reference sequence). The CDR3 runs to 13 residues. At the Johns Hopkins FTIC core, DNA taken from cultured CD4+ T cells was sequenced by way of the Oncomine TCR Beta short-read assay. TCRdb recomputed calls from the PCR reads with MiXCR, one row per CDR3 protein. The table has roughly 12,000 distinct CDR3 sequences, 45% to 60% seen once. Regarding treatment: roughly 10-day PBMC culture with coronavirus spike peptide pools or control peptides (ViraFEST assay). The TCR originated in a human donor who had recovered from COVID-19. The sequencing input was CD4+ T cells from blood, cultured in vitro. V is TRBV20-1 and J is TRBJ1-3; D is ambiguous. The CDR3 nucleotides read TGCTCCTTGGGTATTAACTCTGGAAACACCATATATTTT. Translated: CSLGINSGNTIYF.